What follows are 14 T cell receptor beta chains derived from one specimen sequenced in a study of regulatory T cells in long-lasting Graves disease. Libraries of TCR beta came from iRepertoire HTBI primers plus Arm-PCR of CDR3 regions. TCRdb reprocessed the multiplex PCR reads via MiXCR and lists one record per CDR3 protein. The repertoire includes a few hundred thousand distinct CDR3 sequences, roughly 21% of them detected once, and 7.1% sits in the top ten. Time point described: persistent/refractory GD, antithyroid drugs over 5 years with positive TRAb. TCR sequences were obtained from RNA taken from PBMCs. The sample here was peripheral blood mononuclear cells (PBMCs), taken when the disease was refractory, from a patient treated with antithyroid drugs. The receptors derive from a female donor with Graves disease.

At least ten counts were recorded for this clonotype. The genes are TRBV19 and TRBJ1-2; D remains ambiguous. V was cut by 6 bases and J by 3 bases, with 11 bases left in between. The CDR3 is made up of 13 amino acids. Per the germline V gene, CDR1 is LNHDA and CDR2 is SQIVND (reference sequence). The CDR3 reads CASRPDGDYGYTF. The DNA of the CDR3 is TGTGCCAGTAGGCCGGACGGAGACTATGGCTACACCTTC.

This clonotype was observed at least ten times. The chain combines TRBV27 with TRBJ1-6, with unresolved D. The germline V and J ends were trimmed by 5 bases and 7 bases, with 15 bases remaining between them. Germline V lookup: CDR1 MNHEY, CDR2 SMNVEV (reference sequence). The CDR3 totals 15 residues. CDR3 sequence reads: CASSPGLTPNSPLHF. CDR3 in DNA: TGTGCCAGCAGTCCTGGACTCACACCCAATTCACCCCTCCACTTT.

Points on this clonotype: It is likely a read error, because the conserved phenylalanine at the end of the CDR3 is missing. The chain combines TRBV5-1 with TRBJ1-5, with 10 bases lining up with TRBD1. The V and J ends lost 4 bases and 6 bases, in that order; junction bases with no gene match: 7. The CDR3 is 15 residues long. From germline, CDR1 is SGHRS and CDR2 YFSETQ. The CDR3 protein is CASSVGTGDVQPQHL. CDR3 DNA: TGCGCCAGCAGCGTGGGGACAGGGGACGTTCAGCCCCAGCATCTT.

The rearrangement links TRBV6-2 or TRBV6-3 to TRBJ1-5, with D uncertain. Germline V gene sequence: CDR1 MNHEY, CDR2 SVGEGT. This CDR3 has 14 residues. V was clipped by 0 bases and J by 4 bases, with 7 bases between them. Written as DNA, the CDR3 is TGTGCCAGCAGTTACTCGAATGGAAATCAGCCCCAGCATTTT. Protein sequence: CASSYSNGNQPQHF.

Ten or more counts support this clonotype. The CDR3 sequence: CASRSGTSGDEQYF. DNA of the CDR3: TGTGCCAGCAGATCCGGGACTAGCGGGGACGAGCAGTACTTC. The chain carries TRBV11-3 and TRBJ2-7; 13 positions match TRBD2. The CDR3 is made up of 14 amino acids. Germline CDR1 is SGHNT and CDR2 is YENEEA. J gave up 5 bases and V 6 bases, and 4 bases lay outside the gene matches.

This clonotype was observed at least ten times. This rearrangement joins TRBV6-2 or TRBV6-3 to TRBJ2-7, with D possibly being TRBD1 or TRBD2 (5 bases each). The CDR3 length is 15 residues. V lost 0 bases to trimming and J lost 6 bases, with 15 bases between them. Germline V gives CDR1 MNHEY, CDR2 SVGEGT. The CDR3 DNA reads as TGTGCCAGCAGTTACTCTGGGGGATGGACCCTCGAGCAGTACTTC. Its protein product is CASSYSGGWTLEQYF.

The CDR3 DNA reads as TGTGCCAGCAGGCCCGGGACTTTGGGCGAGCAGTACTTC. As protein: CASRPGTLGEQYF. The rearrangement uses TRBV27 and TRBJ2-7; D is possibly TRBD2 (6 bases). The CDR3 is 13 residues long. Germline V lookup: CDR1 MNHEY, CDR2 SMNVEV (reference sequence). Trimming removed 6 bases from V and 6 bases from J, with 15 bases in between.

This clonotype showed up just once. The chain joins TRBV29-1 to TRBJ1-3; TRBD1 agrees at 8 bases. V lost 2 bases, J lost 6 bases, and 6 bases stayed unmatched. Germline V lookup: CDR1 SQVTM, CDR2 ANQGSEA. The CDR3 has 14 amino acids. The CDR3 DNA follows: TGCAGCGTTGAATCGACAGGGGCTGAAAACACCATATATTTT. Translating gives CSVESTGAENTIYF.

Ten or more counts support this clonotype. At one end, the junction sequence differs from germline, possibly due to a read error. The chain carries TRBV6-1 and TRBJ1-1, with D perhaps matching TRBD1 (5 bases). Germline V CDR1 and CDR2: MNHNS, SASEGT. This CDR3 contains 13 residues. CDR3 nucleotide sequence: TGCGCCAGCAGTCAGGGAGTAAACACTGAAGCTTTCTTT. It encodes CASSQGVNTEAFF.

The rearrangement joins TRBV19 to TRBJ2-7, with 15 nucleotides matching TRBD2. The ends lost 5 bases at V and 0 bases at J; junction bases unmatched: 5. This CDR3 contains 17 residues. Germline CDR1 and CDR2: LNHDA and SQIVND (reference sequence). The CDR3 DNA follows: TGTGCCAGTAGTTCCGGGACTAGCGGGAGGACCTCCTACGAGCAGTACTTC. Translated: CASSSGTSGRTSYEQYF.

The chain joins TRBV12-3 or TRBV12-4 to TRBJ2-7; D remains ambiguous. The CDR3 spans 12 residues. Trimming took off 2 bases at V and 3 bases at J, with 5 bases between the two ends. CDR3 nucleotide sequence: TGTGCCAGCAGTTTACTCTTCTACGAGCAGTACTTC. It codes for CASSLLFYEQYF.

About this clonotype itself: A read error is possible here, since a much larger clone lies one base away. The chain links TRBV20-1 to TRBJ2-5, with D tentatively TRBD2 (5 bases). The V gene's germline CDR1 is DFQATT and CDR2 SNEGSKA (reference sequence). The CDR3 has 13 residues. The CDR3 reads CSASVGVGETLYF. The CDR3 coding sequence is TGCAGTGCTAGCGTAGGAGTGGGAGAGACCCTGTACTTC.

V and J are TRBV20-1 and TRBJ1-4, with D tentatively TRBD1 (5 bases). Trimming cost V 3 bases and J 8 bases, with 19 bases left between them. CDR1 is DFQATT, CDR2 SNEGSKA, per germline (reference sequence). CDR3 length: 15 amino acids. The CDR3 DNA is TGCAGTGCTAGTAGGGGTGAGGGTCGTGGCGAAAAACTGTTTTTT. Amino acids: CSASRGEGRGEKLFF.

The chain carries TRBV5-1 and TRBJ1-1; perhaps TRBD1 as D (5 bases). Germline V gene lookup returns CDR1 SGHRS and CDR2 YFSETQ. The V and J ends lost 0 bases and 7 bases respectively, with 13 bases between them. The CDR3 spans 14 residues. CDR3 residues: CASSLGQVQGEAFF. The CDR3 DNA reads TGCGCCAGCAGCTTGGGTCAGGTTCAGGGTGAAGCTTTCTTT.